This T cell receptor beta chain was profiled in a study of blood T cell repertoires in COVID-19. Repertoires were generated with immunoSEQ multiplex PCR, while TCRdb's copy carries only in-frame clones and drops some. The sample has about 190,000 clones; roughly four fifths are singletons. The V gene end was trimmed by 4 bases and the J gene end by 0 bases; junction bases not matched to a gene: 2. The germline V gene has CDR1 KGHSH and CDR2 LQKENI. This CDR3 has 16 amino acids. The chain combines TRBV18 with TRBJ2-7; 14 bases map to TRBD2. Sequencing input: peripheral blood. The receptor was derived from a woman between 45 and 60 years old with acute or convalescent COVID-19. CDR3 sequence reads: CASSLGTSGSSYEQYF. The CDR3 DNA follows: TGTGCCAGCTCACTCGGGACTAGCGGGAGCTCCTACGAGCAGTACTTC.